Each of the 14 T cell receptor beta chains below was sequenced from the same sample in a study of blood T cell repertoires in COVID-19. Generated by immunoSEQ multiplex PCR, the TCRdb table keeps only in-frame clones and is missing some. This table has about 150,000 clones, around 86% appearing once. The sample comprised peripheral blood. The receptors were sampled from a man older than 75 with acute or convalescent COVID-19.

V usage is TRBV5-1 and J usage is TRBJ2-3; 7 nucleotides align to TRBD1. Trimming removed 4 bases from V and 6 bases from J; junction bases left unmatched: 2. Germline-derived CDR1 and CDR2 are SGHRS and YFSETQ. This CDR3 region has 12 residues. The CDR3 loop is CASSTQGDTQYF. The CDR3 DNA follows: TGCGCCAGCAGCACACAGGGGGATACGCAGTATTTT. The full variable domain, completed using reference TRBV5-1 and TRBJ2-3, is KAGVTQTPRYLIKTRGQQVTLSCSPISGHRSVSWYQQTPGQGLQFLFEYFSETQRNKGNFPGRFSGRQFSNSRSEMNVSTLELGDSALYLCASSTQGDTQYFGPGTRLTVL.

The rearrangement uses TRBV18 and TRBJ1-6, with 9 bases matching TRBD1. V gave up 0 bases and J gave up 7 bases; unmatched junction bases: 1. Germline-derived CDR1 and CDR2 are KGHSH and LQKENI. This CDR3 region has 15 residues. The CDR3 bases are TGTGCCAGCTCACCACCGGGACAGGGAAATTCACCCCTCCACTTT. Its protein product is CASSPPGQGNSPLHF. Complete variable domain (other parts from reference TRBV18 and TRBJ1-6): NAGVMQNPRHLVRRRGQEARLRCSPMKGHSHVYWYRQLPEEGLKFMVYLQKENIIDESGMPKERFSAEFPKEGPSILRIQQVVRGDSAAYFCASSPPGQGNSPLHFGNGTRLTVT.

The rearrangement links TRBV5-1 to TRBJ1-1, with a possible D match to TRBD1 (5 bases). Trimming shortened V by 1 base and J by 1 base, and 8 bases separated the two germline ends. CDR1 and CDR2 from the germline V gene are SGHRS and YFSETQ. The CDR3 is 14 amino acids. The CDR3 protein is CASSLLTANTEAFF. Written as DNA, the CDR3 is TGCGCCAGCAGCTTGCTGACAGCGAACACTGAAGCTTTCTTT.

The V call is TRBV6-4, the J call TRBJ2-1, with a weak D call TRBD1 (5 bases). V lost 0 bases and J lost 7, with 10 bases in between. CDR3 length equals 14 residues. Germline CDR1 and CDR2: MRHNA and SNTAGT. The CDR3, as DNA: TGTGCCAGCAGTGACTCGACAGTTGGAAATGAGCAGTTCTTC. Its translation is CASSDSTVGNEQFF.

The CDR3 nucleotides are TGTGCCAGTAGTATCGGTAGATATTACCAAGAGACCCAGTACTTC. This codes for CASSIGRYYQETQYF. The chain recombines TRBV19 with TRBJ2-5; D not resolved. Germline V gene sequence: CDR1 LNHDA, CDR2 SQIVND (reference sequence). V lost 3 bases, J lost 0 bases, and 11 bases lay in between. CDR3 length equals 15 residues.

V is TRBV3-1 (or the pseudogene TRBV3-2) and J is TRBJ1-2; TRBD1 matches at 7 bases. The V gene's germline CDR1 is LGHDT and CDR2 YNNKEL (reference sequence). The CDR3 totals 14 residues. J gave up 5 bases and V 0 bases, and 3 bases lay outside the gene matches. The CDR3 nucleotides read TGTGCCAGCAGCCAAGAGGACAGGCGGTATGGCTACACCTTC. Its protein product is CASSQEDRRYGYTF.

The V gene is TRBV6-5, the J gene TRBJ1-3, with D possibly matching TRBD1 (6 bases). The CDR3 is 16 amino acids. Looked up from germline, CDR1 is MNHEY and CDR2 is SVGAGI. The germline V and J ends were trimmed by 0 bases and 6 bases, with 15 bases remaining between them. The CDR3 nucleotides read TGTGCCAGCAGTTACTCGGCCAGGGGTGTTGAAAACACCATATATTTT. It yields the protein CASSYSARGVENTIYF.

CDR3 protein: CASSYTSSGGGQPQHF. As DNA, the CDR3 is TGTGCCAGCAGTTACACTTCCTCAGGGGGAGGCCAGCCCCAGCATTTT. The rearrangement links TRBV6-2 or TRBV6-3 to TRBJ1-5; TRBD1 aligns across 7 bases. V trimming: 2 bases; J trimming: 7 bases; junction bases outside the gene matches: 11. The CDR3 is 16 amino acids. Germline lookup yields CDR1 MNHEY and CDR2 SVGEGT.

The chain combines TRBV6-2 or TRBV6-3 with TRBJ1-3; D is unresolved. Germline loops: CDR1 MNHEY, CDR2 SVGEGT. The CDR3 consists of 17 residues. The V end lost 5 bases, the J end lost 6 bases, and 23 bases lay between the germline ends. CDR3 residues: CASSTHAGIPVPNTIYF. The CDR3 nucleotides are TGTGCCAGCAGTACCCACGCGGGAATCCCGGTCCCAAACACCATATATTTT.

The genes are TRBV18 and TRBJ2-7, with 7 bases aligning to TRBD2. V dropped 4 bases and J dropped 4; count of bases not matched to a gene: 4. CDR1 is KGHSH and CDR2 is LQKENI in the germline V gene. The CDR3 runs to 13 residues. CDR3 sequence reads: CASSRTGGYEQYF. Here the CDR3 DNA reads TGTGCCAGCTCACGCACCGGGGGGTACGAGCAGTACTTC.

The rearrangement links TRBV5-1 to TRBJ1-1; D remains ambiguous. The germline V gene has CDR1 SGHRS and CDR2 YFSETQ. V lost 4 bases and J 1 base, leaving 11 bases between the germline ends. The CDR3 is made up of 14 amino acids. CDR3 coding DNA: TGCGCCAGCAGCCTCCCCTCGGGGAACACTGAAGCTTTCTTT. This gives the protein CASSLPSGNTEAFF.

This clone turned up a few times. The genes are TRBV25-1 and TRBJ2-2, with 10 bases that match TRBD2. V shed 3 bases, J shed 3 bases, and the junction held 7 bases outside the gene matches. The CDR3 sequence is 17 residues long. Germline CDR1 reads MGHDK; CDR2 reads SYGVNS. CDR3: CASSDHGTSEHTGELFF. Here the CDR3 DNA reads TGTGCCAGCAGTGACCACGGGACTAGCGAACACACCGGGGAGCTGTTTTTT.

J is TRBJ1-6 and V is TRBV28; 9 positions match TRBD1. The CDR3 loop spans 16 amino acids. After removal of 4 bases from V and 10 bases from J, the junction contained 11 bases not matched to a gene. Looked up from germline, CDR1 is MDHEN and CDR2 is SYDVKM. CDR3 DNA sequence: TGTGCCAGCAGTTCTCCGGGACAGGGAGGGGGGTCACCCCTCCACTTT. Residues: CASSSPGQGGGSPLHF.

This clone was seen a handful of times. The V gene is TRBV6-6, the J gene TRBJ2-5, with D possibly TRBD2 on 6 matching bases. This CDR3 spans 16 amino acids. V lost 0 bases and J 2 bases, leaving 13 bases between the germline ends. Germline V gene data show CDR1 as MNHNY and CDR2 as SVGAGI (reference sequence). CDR3 protein: CASSYSPGLPQETQYF. CDR3 sequence (DNA): TGTGCCAGCAGTTACTCCCCGGGACTTCCTCAAGAGACCCAGTACTTC.